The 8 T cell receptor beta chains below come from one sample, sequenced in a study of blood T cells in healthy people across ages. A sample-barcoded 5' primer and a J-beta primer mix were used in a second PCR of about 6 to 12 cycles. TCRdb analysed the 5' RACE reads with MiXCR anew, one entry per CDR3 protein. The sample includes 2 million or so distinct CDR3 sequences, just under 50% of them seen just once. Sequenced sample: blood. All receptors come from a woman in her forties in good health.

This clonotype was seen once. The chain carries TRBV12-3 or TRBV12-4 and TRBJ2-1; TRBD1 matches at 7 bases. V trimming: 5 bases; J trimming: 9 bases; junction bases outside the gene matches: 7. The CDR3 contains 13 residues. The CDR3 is CASSPGQIPEQFF. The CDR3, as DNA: TGTGCCAGCAGTCCGGGACAGATCCCTGAGCAGTTCTTC.

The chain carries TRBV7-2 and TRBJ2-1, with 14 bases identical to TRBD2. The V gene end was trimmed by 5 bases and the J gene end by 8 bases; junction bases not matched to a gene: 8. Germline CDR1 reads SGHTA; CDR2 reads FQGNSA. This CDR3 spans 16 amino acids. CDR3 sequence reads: CASSGATSGGAYEQFF. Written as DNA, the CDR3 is TGTGCCAGCAGCGGCGCGACTAGCGGGGGGGCATATGAGCAGTTCTTC.

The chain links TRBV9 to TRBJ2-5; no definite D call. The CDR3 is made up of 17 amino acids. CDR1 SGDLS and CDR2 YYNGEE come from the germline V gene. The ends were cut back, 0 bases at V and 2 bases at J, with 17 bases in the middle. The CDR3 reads CASSVGVWGSEQETQYF. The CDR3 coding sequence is TGTGCCAGCAGCGTAGGGGTCTGGGGTTCGGAACAAGAGACCCAGTACTTC.

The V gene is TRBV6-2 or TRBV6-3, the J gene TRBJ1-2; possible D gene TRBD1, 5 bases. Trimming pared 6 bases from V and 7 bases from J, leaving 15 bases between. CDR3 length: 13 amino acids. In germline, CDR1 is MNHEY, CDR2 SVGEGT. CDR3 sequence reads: CASSSQETRGYTF. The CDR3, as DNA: TGTGCCAGCAGCTCACAGGAAACCCGTGGCTACACCTTC.

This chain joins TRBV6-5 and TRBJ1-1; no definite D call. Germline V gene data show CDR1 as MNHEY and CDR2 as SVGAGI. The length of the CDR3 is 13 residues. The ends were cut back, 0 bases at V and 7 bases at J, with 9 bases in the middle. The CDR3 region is CASSYSRTVEAFF. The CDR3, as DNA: TGTGCCAGCAGTTACTCGAGGACGGTTGAAGCTTTCTTT.

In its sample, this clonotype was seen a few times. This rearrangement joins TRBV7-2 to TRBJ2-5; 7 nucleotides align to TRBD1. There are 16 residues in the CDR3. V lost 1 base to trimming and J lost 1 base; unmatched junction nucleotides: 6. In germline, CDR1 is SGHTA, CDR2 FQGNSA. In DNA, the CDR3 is TGTGCCAGCAGCTTAGACCCTTGGGACAGCCAAGAGACCCAGTACTTC. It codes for CASSLDPWDSQETQYF.

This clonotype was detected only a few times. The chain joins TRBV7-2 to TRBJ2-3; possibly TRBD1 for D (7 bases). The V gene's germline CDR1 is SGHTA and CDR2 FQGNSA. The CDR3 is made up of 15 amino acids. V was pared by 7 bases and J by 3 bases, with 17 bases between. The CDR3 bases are TGTGCCAGCAACCTGGGCAGGGGGAGGACAGATACGCAGTATTTT. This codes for CASNLGRGRTDTQYF.

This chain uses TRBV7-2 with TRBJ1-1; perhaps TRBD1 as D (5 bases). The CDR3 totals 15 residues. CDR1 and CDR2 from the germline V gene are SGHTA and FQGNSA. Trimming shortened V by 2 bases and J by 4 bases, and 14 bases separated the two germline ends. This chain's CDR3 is CASSLIRAGGTEAFF. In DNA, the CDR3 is TGTGCCAGCAGCTTAATAAGGGCGGGGGGCACTGAAGCTTTCTTT. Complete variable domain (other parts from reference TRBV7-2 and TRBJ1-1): GAGVSQSPSNKVTEKGKDVELRCDPISGHTALYWYRQSLGQGLEFLIYFQGNSAPDKSGLPSDRFSAERTGGSVSTLTIQRTQQEDSAVYLCASSLIRAGGTEAFFGQGTRLTVV.